What follows are 13 T cell receptor beta chains derived from one specimen sequenced in a study of blood T cell dynamics during melanoma immunotherapy. Time point here: pre-treatment baseline. Here immunoSEQ multiplex PCR was the method, and the copy in TCRdb shows in-frame clones only, minus some. The profile covers over 15,000 clones, with about 83% appearing a single time and about 8% taken by the ten largest. The source material was blood, sampled from a patient treated with checkpoint blockade. The receptors were gathered from a human donor with melanoma.

This chain uses TRBV7-8 with TRBJ1-5, with no clear D. This CDR3 comprises 13 residues. V lost 0 bases and J 4 bases, leaving 4 bases between the germline ends. Germline-derived CDR1 and CDR2 are SGHVS and FQNEAQ. CDR3 residues: CASSLAKNQPQHF. The DNA of the CDR3 is TGTGCCAGCAGCTTAGCTAAGAATCAGCCCCAGCATTTT.

The chain employs TRBV5-1 and TRBJ2-7, with D possibly being TRBD1 or TRBD2 (5 bases each). The length of the CDR3 is 15 residues. Trimming shortened V by 4 bases and J by 1 base, and 15 bases separated the two germline ends. The germline V gene encodes CDR1 SGHRS and CDR2 YFSETQ. Here the CDR3 reads CASSPAGTGSYEQYF. As DNA, the CDR3 is TGCGCCAGCAGCCCGGCCGGGACCGGATCCTACGAGCAGTACTTC.

The V gene is TRBV4-2, the J gene TRBJ2-2, with a weak D call TRBD2 (5 bases). Germline V gives CDR1 LGHNA, CDR2 YNFKEQ. The CDR3 length is 17 residues. Trimming left V 6 bases short and J 0 bases short, with 17 bases between. The CDR3: CASSRVGVGANTGELFF. CDR3 in DNA: TGTGCCAGCAGTCGAGTCGGGGTAGGCGCGAACACCGGGGAGCTGTTTTTT.

The chain employs TRBV15 and TRBJ1-3; D is unclear. The CDR3 is made up of 16 amino acids. The V gene lost 0 bases and the J gene lost 3 bases, with 12 bases spanning the gap. Germline CDR1 is LNHNV and CDR2 is YYDKDF (reference sequence). The CDR3 DNA is TGTGCCACCAGCAGAGATCTAGTGGGGAATGGAAACACCATATATTTT. Translating it yields CATSRDLVGNGNTIYF.

V usage is TRBV5-5 and J usage is TRBJ2-7; D remains unclear. CDR3 length: 15 residues. V gave up 0 bases and J gave up 2 bases, with 12 bases separating them. The germline gives CDR1 SGHKS, CDR2 YYEKEE (reference sequence). Here the CDR3 DNA reads TGTGCCAGCAGCTTGGAGCCAGCCCCCCCCTACGAGCAGTACTTC. As protein: CASSLEPAPPYEQYF. The variable domain in full, with the rest retrieved from reference TRBV5-5 and TRBJ2-7, is DAGVTQSPTHLIKTRGQQVTLRCSPISGHKSVSWYQQVLGQGPQFIFQYYEKEERGRGNFPDRFSARQFPNYSSELNVNALLLGDSALYLCASSLEPAPPYEQYFGPGTRLTVT.

This clone has just a few counts. This chain links TRBV7-9 with TRBJ1-2; D is unresolved. CDR3 length: 14 residues. Germline CDR1 reads SEHNR; CDR2 reads FQNEAQ (reference sequence). V lost 5 bases and J lost 2, with 12 bases in between. The CDR3 spells CASSPNFGNYGYTF. DNA of the CDR3: TGTGCCAGCAGCCCTAATTTCGGGAACTATGGCTACACCTTC.

The rearrangement links TRBV5-5 to TRBJ2-1; possible D gene TRBD2, 5 bases. This CDR3 comprises 13 residues. V was clipped by 7 bases and J by 5 bases, with 13 bases between them. Germline V gives CDR1 SGHKS, CDR2 YYEKEE (reference sequence). CDR3 DNA: TGTGCCAGCTCGTGGGGAGCCCACAATGAGCAGTTCTTC. This sequence encodes CASSWGAHNEQFF.

This clone was observed once. In nucleotides, the CDR3 is TGTGCCAGCAGTTCCGATACAGGGATCTATGGCTACACCTTC. It specifies CASSSDTGIYGYTF. The chain carries TRBV28 and TRBJ1-2; a possible D gene is TRBD1 (6 bases). The length of the CDR3 is 14 residues. Trimming shortened V by 4 bases and J by 4 bases, and 13 bases separated the two germline ends. Germline-derived CDR1 and CDR2 are MDHEN and SYDVKM.

This clone appeared a few times. V usage is TRBV5-8 and J usage is TRBJ1-2; no firm D call. The CDR3 length is 12 residues. Per germline, CDR1 SGHTS and CDR2 YDEGEE. V lost 0 bases, J lost 14 bases, and 14 bases lay in between. CDR3: CASSLDRGLGTF. CDR3 DNA sequence: TGTGCCAGCAGCTTGGACCGGGGTTTGGGGACCTTC.

V is TRBV18 and J is TRBJ2-5; TRBD2 is a possible D gene (6 bases). Germline V gene lookup returns CDR1 KGHSH and CDR2 LQKENI. Trimming cost V 2 bases and J 5 bases, with 21 bases left between them. This CDR3 comprises 17 residues. CDR3 coding DNA: TGTGCCAGCTCACCAGGGTTGGGGGGTCGGACAACGGAGACCCAGTACTTC. It translates to CASSPGLGGRTTETQYF.

The CDR3 reads CASSPAGQTDTQYF. In nucleotides, the CDR3 is TGTGCCAGCAGCCCCGCGGGGCAGACAGATACGCAGTATTTT. The J gene is TRBJ2-3, the V gene TRBV7-2; tentatively, D is TRBD2 (6 bases). CDR3 length equals 14 residues. CDR1 is SGHTA, CDR2 FQGNSA, per germline. The V and J ends lost 5 bases and 3 bases respectively, with 12 bases between them.

The V gene is TRBV28, the J gene TRBJ2-1; 7 bases match TRBD2. Germline V gene data show CDR1 as MDHEN and CDR2 as SYDVKM. V trimming: 7 bases; J trimming: 0 bases; junction bases outside the gene matches: 9. The CDR3 length is 16 residues. The CDR3 DNA follows: TGTGCCAGCAAAGAACCGGGACTACCCTCCTACAATGAGCAGTTCTTC. Protein: CASKEPGLPSYNEQFF.

The genes are TRBV18 and TRBJ2-5; the match to TRBD1 covers 8 bases. With V trimmed by 5 bases and J by 4 bases, 0 bases remained unmatched. This CDR3 region has 12 residues. The germline CDR1 and CDR2 sequences are KGHSH and LQKENI. The CDR3 loop is CASSTGGETQYF. The DNA of the CDR3 is TGTGCCAGCTCAACAGGGGGAGAGACCCAGTACTTC. The full variable domain, rest sourced from reference TRBV18 and TRBJ2-5, is NAGVMQNPRHLVRRRGQEARLRCSPMKGHSHVYWYRQLPEEGLKFMVYLQKENIIDESGMPKERFSAEFPKEGPSILRIQQVVRGDSAAYFCASSTGGETQYFGPGTRLLVL.